The TCR beta chain described here comes from a study of CD8+ T cells in alopecia areata. TCR sequencing used cDNA made by reverse transcription of extracted RNA. Assay used: immunoSEQ multiplex PCR; TCRdb lists only in-frame clones, some missing. The sample shows approximately 200,000 clones, roughly three fifths of them seen only once. Treatment meaning: oral pan-JAK inhibitor, 5-10 mg twice daily. The V and J ends lost 3 bases and 4 bases, in that order; junction bases with no gene match: 6. Per germline, CDR1 MDHEN and CDR2 SYDVKM. This CDR3 is 16 amino acids long. Study-level points and caveats: Scalp clonality and expanded CD8+ clones among the top 100 showed significant decreases with tofacitinib. Tissue-resident alphabeta T cells belonging to normal skin likewise get sequenced within scalp specimens.

Comments on this clone: Its antigen is not known.

This chain links TRBV28 with TRBJ2-2; TRBD1 agrees at 9 bases. The sequence was collected from a human donor with alopecia areata. The material was CD4+ T cells sorted from blood, obtained at week 4, from a patient treated with tofacitinib. CDR3 residues: CASSFTGTGSTGELFF. DNA of the CDR3: TGTGCCAGCAGTTTTACCGGGACAGGGAGCACCGGGGAGCTGTTTTTT.